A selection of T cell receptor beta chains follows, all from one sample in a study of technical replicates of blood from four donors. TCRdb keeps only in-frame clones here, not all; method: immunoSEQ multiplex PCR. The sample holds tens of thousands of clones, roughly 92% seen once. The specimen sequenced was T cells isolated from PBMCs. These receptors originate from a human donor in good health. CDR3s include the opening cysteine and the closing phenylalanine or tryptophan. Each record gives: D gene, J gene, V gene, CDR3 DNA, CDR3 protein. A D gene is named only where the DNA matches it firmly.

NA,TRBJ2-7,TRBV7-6,TGTGCCAGCAGCTTAGCGATTACACCTTACGAGCAGTACTTC,CASSLAITPYEQYF
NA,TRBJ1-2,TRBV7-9,TGTGCCAGCAGCTTTGGGGAGAATCCGTATGGCTACACCTTC,CASSFGENPYGYTF
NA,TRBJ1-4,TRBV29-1,TGCAGCGTCGGACTAGCAACTAATGAAAAACTGTTTTTT,CSVGLATNEKLFF
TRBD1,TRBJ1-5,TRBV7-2,TGTGCCAGCAGCTTAGCGATGGCAGGGGGAGGGCCCCAGCATTTT,CASSLAMAGGGPQHF
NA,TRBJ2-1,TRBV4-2,TGTGCCAGCAGCCAAGACGGGAAGTCCTACAATGAGCAGTTCTTC,CASSQDGKSYNEQFF
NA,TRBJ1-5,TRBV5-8,TGTGCCAGCAGTCTTAGCCTTTCAAATCAGCCCCAGCATTTT,CASSLSLSNQPQHF
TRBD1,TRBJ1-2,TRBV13,TGTGCCAGCAGCTACTCGACAGGGGGGACCGGCTACACCTTC,CASSYSTGGTGYTF
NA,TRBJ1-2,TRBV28,TGTGCCAGCAGTCGGGAATTTTATGGCTACACCTTC,CASSREFYGYTF
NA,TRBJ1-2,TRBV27,TGTGCCAGCAGTTTATTAGGCAGGGATGGCTACACCTTC,CASSLLGRDGYTF
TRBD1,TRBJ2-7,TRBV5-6,TGTGCCAGCAGCTTGGGACAGGGGGCCTCCTACGAGCAGTACTTC,CASSLGQGASYEQYF